This T cell receptor beta chain was recorded in a study of cytomegalovirus exposure and HLA in healthy donors. This PCR relied on a set of 60 Vbeta primers and 13 Jbeta primers. Assay used: immunoSEQ multiplex PCR; TCRdb lists only in-frame clones, some missing. The sample records some 150,000 clones, approximately 64% being singletons. Concerning this clone: Its antigen is still unknown.

Study conclusions and caveats: A missense variant in DCLRE1C was later tied to TCR beta V- and J-gene trimming. The authors listed some 160 TCR beta chains as cytomegalovirus-associated. Specificity of a few CMV-associated chains for CMV antigens was verified in vitro.

Looked up from germline, CDR1 is SGHTA and CDR2 is FQGNSA. V lost 6 bases and J lost 2; bases outside the gene matches: 12. The CDR3 runs 16 residues. The origin of this receptor is a middle-aged woman in good health and CMV-seronegative. The rearrangement links TRBV7-2 to TRBJ1-2; 7 nucleotides agree with TRBD1. The sequencing sample was made of PBMCs. DNA of the CDR3: TGTGCCAGCAGTCCTACACCACAGGGGCCAAACTATGGCTACACCTTC. Translation: CASSPTPQGPNYGYTF. The full variable domain, in which reference TRBV7-2 and TRBJ1-2 provide the parts outside the CDR3, is GAGVSQSPSNKVTEKGKDVELRCDPISGHTALYWYRQSLGQGLEFLIYFQGNSAPDKSGLPSDRFSAERTGGSVSTLTIQRTQQEDSAVYLCASSPTPQGPNYGYTFGSGTRLTVV.